One and the same sample provided the 29 T cell receptor beta chains below, sequenced in a study of T cells after yellow fever vaccination. Using its own MiXCR run on the 5' RACE reads, TCRdb lists one record per CDR3 protein. The profile shows around 590,000 distinct CDR3 sequences, about 12% of them singletons. The sequencing used PBMCs, collected on the day of the yellow fever booster vaccination. The receptors shown here come from a man aged 25 to 45 who received the YFV17D yellow fever vaccine.

This clonotype was seen a few times. The chain uses TRBV20-1 and TRBJ2-4; D is ambiguous. The CDR3 has 13 amino acids. Trimming shortened V by 0 bases and J by 6 bases, and 9 bases separated the two germline ends. In germline, CDR1 is DFQATT, CDR2 SNEGSKA (reference sequence). The CDR3 bases are TGCAGTGCTAGAGAAGGGCCGAGAAACATTCAGTACTTC. It is translated as CSAREGPRNIQYF.

This clonotype has only a few counts. The chain recombines TRBV20-1 with TRBJ1-2; the match to TRBD1 covers 7 bases. CDR1 is DFQATT, CDR2 SNEGSKA, per germline (reference sequence). The CDR3 covers 14 residues. The trim removed 6 bases at V and 3 bases at J, leaving 10 bases unmatched. The CDR3 here is CSAVAGQGDYGYTF. For the CDR3, the DNA is TGCAGTGCCGTGGCTGGGCAGGGGGACTATGGCTACACCTTC.

This clonotype was detected only a few times. The rearrangement links TRBV7-9 to TRBJ2-7, with D maybe TRBD2 (5 bases). V was trimmed by 0 bases and J by 7 bases, leaving 13 bases between them. Germline values: CDR1 SEHNR, CDR2 FQNEAQ (reference sequence). The CDR3 length is 14 residues. The CDR3 reads CASSLAESRREQYF. The CDR3 DNA follows: TGTGCCAGCAGCTTAGCGGAGAGCCGGAGGGAGCAGTACTTC.

The J gene is TRBJ2-3, the V gene TRBV4-3; 7 bases agree with TRBD2. V gave up 2 bases and J gave up 4 bases; unmatched junction bases: 12. The length of the CDR3 is 17 residues. Germline loops: CDR1 LGHNA, CDR2 YSLEER. In DNA, the CDR3 is TGCGCCAGCAGCCAAACCCGGACTAGTGTTTCCCCAGATACGCAGTATTTT. Its translation: CASSQTRTSVSPDTQYF.

This clonotype was seen more than once but under ten times. This sequence joins TRBV15 and TRBJ2-7; perhaps TRBD1 as D (5 bases). The CDR3 consists of 15 residues. Germline V gene data show CDR1 as LNHNV and CDR2 as YYDKDF (reference sequence). V dropped 0 bases and J dropped 3 bases, with 12 bases sitting between them. In DNA form, the CDR3 reads TGTGCCACCAGCAGAGATCCCCTCGGACACTACGAGCAGTACTTC. Residues: CATSRDPLGHYEQYF.

The chain carries TRBV18 and TRBJ2-1, with 10 bases aligning to TRBD2. Trimming removed 3 bases from V and 8 bases from J; junction bases left unmatched: 7. The CDR3 sequence is 15 residues long. From germline, CDR1 is KGHSH and CDR2 LQKENI. The CDR3 region has the DNA TGTGCCAGCTCACCCAGACTAGCGGGTGCTCATGAGCAGTTCTTC. The encoded protein is CASSPRLAGAHEQFF.

This clonotype was counted between two and nine times. The chain employs TRBV9 and TRBJ2-7; the D gene is possibly TRBD1 (6 bases). Germline V gene data show CDR1 as SGDLS and CDR2 as YYNGEE. This CDR3 is built from 15 residues. V lost 4 bases, J lost 3 bases, and 17 bases lay in between. CDR3 region: CASSTRDTSNYEQYF. The CDR3, as DNA: TGTGCCAGCAGCACCCGGGACACTTCGAACTACGAGCAGTACTTC. The whole variable domain, filled in from reference TRBV9 and TRBJ2-7, reads DSGVTQTPKHLITATGQRVTLRCSPRSGDLSVYWYQQSLDQGLQFLIQYYNGEERAKGNILERFSAQQFPDLHSELNLSSLELGDSALYFCASSTRDTSNYEQYFGPGTRLTVT.

The V call is TRBV5-6, the J call TRBJ2-1; 8 bases match TRBD1. Germline V gene sequence: CDR1 SGHDT, CDR2 YYEEEE. This CDR3 spans 11 amino acids. The V segment lost 4 bases and the J segment 15 bases; nucleotides outside the gene matches: 6. The CDR3 sequence is CASSGTGFLFF. The CDR3 DNA reads as TGTGCCAGCAGCGGGACAGGATTCCTGTTCTTC.

The J gene is TRBJ2-7, the V gene TRBV6-1; 8 positions match TRBD1. The CDR3 contains 14 residues. The J segment lost 3 bases and the V segment lost 7 bases, leaving 8 bases of the junction unmatched. Germline V CDR1 and CDR2: MNHNS, SASEGT. The DNA for the CDR3 is TGTGCCAGCACTCCGCCGGGACAGGACTACGAGCAGTACTTC. Its translation is CASTPPGQDYEQYF.

In this sample, this clonotype turned up a few times. The chain employs TRBV20-1 and TRBJ2-4; 7 bases agree with TRBD1. V dropped 0 bases and J dropped 2; count of bases not matched to a gene: 7. Germline assignment: CDR1 DFQATT and CDR2 SNEGSKA (reference sequence). The CDR3 has 16 amino acids. DNA of the CDR3: TGCAGTGCTAGAGACATCCTGACAGGGTCCAAAAACATTCAGTACTTC. As protein: CSARDILTGSKNIQYF.

The chain recombines TRBV28 with TRBJ1-2; no reliable D call. V shed 5 bases and J shed 4 bases, with 23 bases lying between them. Germline V lookup: CDR1 MDHEN, CDR2 SYDVKM. This CDR3 is 17 amino acids long. CDR3 sequence (DNA): TGTGCCAGCAGTCTCACCACCAAGGGCCGCAGTTTCTATGGCTACACCTTC. It yields the protein CASSLTTKGRSFYGYTF.

The chain joins TRBV25-1 to TRBJ1-2; no definite D call. The CDR3 length is 13 residues. With 3 bases removed from V and 5 bases from J, the gap between germline ends came to 10 bases. Germline V gene sequence: CDR1 MGHDK, CDR2 SYGVNS. This chain's CDR3 is CASSDLRDYGYTF. The CDR3 DNA reads TGTGCCAGCAGTGACCTCCGGGATTATGGCTACACCTTC.

This clonotype occurred many times. The chain combines TRBV29-1 with TRBJ2-7; D gene unclear. This CDR3 region has 12 residues. Germline CDR1 reads SQVTM; CDR2 reads ANQGSEA. Trimming left V 1 base short and J 4 bases short, with 8 bases between. The CDR3 region has the DNA TGCAGCGTTGAAGTGAGAGATTACGAGCAGTACTTC. Amino acids: CSVEVRDYEQYF.

The sample holds many counts of this clonotype. One end of the junction is discordant with germline, which a read error may explain. The rearrangement uses TRBV7-7 and TRBJ2-1; 9 bases line up with TRBD2. The V gene's germline CDR1 is SSHAT and CDR2 FNYEAQ (reference sequence). The CDR3 is 16 residues long. Here the CDR3 reads CASSSTSGSSYNEQFF. CDR3 bases: TGTGCTAGCAGCTCGACTAGCGGTAGCTCCTACAATGAGCAGTTCTTC.

This clonotype was seen a few times. One end of the junction fails to match germline, which may point to a read error. The CDR3 sequence is CASSPGPGQETQYF. CDR3 sequence (DNA): TGTGCTAGCAGCCCGGGGCCGGGCCAAGAGACCCAGTACTTC. This sequence joins TRBV7-7 and TRBJ2-5; D is possibly TRBD1 or TRBD2 (5 bases each). Germline lookup yields CDR1 SSHAT and CDR2 FNYEAQ (reference sequence). This CDR3 has 14 amino acids.

CDR3 protein: CASSTLKAKNNEQFF. Written as DNA, the CDR3 is TGTGCCAGTAGTACCCTGAAGGCTAAAAACAATGAGCAGTTCTTC. This chain connects TRBV19 to TRBJ2-1; D is ambiguous. CDR1 and CDR2 from the germline V gene are LNHDA and SQIVND (reference sequence). The CDR3 runs 15 residues. V lost 4 bases and J lost 5, with 15 bases in between. Filled out from reference TRBV19 and TRBJ2-1, the complete variable domain reads DGGITQSPKYLFRKEGQNVTLSCEQNLNHDAMYWYRQDPGQGLRLIYYSQIVNDFQKGDIAEGYSVSREKKESFPLTVTSAQKNPTAFYLCASSTLKAKNNEQFFGPGTRLTVL.

The chain uses TRBV27 and TRBJ2-2, with D perhaps matching TRBD1 or TRBD2 (5 bases each). The CDR3 spans 16 residues. CDR1 MNHEY and CDR2 SMNVEV come from the germline V gene (reference sequence). The germline V and J ends were trimmed by 1 base and 5 bases, with 14 bases remaining between them. The CDR3 here is CASSLFGGAFTGELFF. The CDR3 coding sequence is TGTGCCAGCAGTTTATTTGGGGGAGCATTTACCGGGGAGCTGTTTTTT.

There are a few counts of this clonotype. V gene TRBV5-1 combines with J gene TRBJ1-5; 7 positions agree with TRBD1. Germline V lookup: CDR1 SGHRS, CDR2 YFSETQ. The CDR3 is 15 residues long. Losses at the gene ends were 1 base for V and 4 bases for J; bases not matched to a gene: 5. The CDR3 region has the DNA TGCGCCAGCAGCTTGACGGCAGGGGGGAATCAGCCCCAGCATTTT. As protein: CASSLTAGGNQPQHF.

This sequence joins TRBV7-9 and TRBJ1-5, with D possibly being TRBD1 (6 bases). The ends were cut back, 5 bases at V and 4 bases at J, with 9 bases in the middle. Germline values: CDR1 SEHNR, CDR2 FQNEAQ (reference sequence). CDR3 length: 13 residues. The CDR3 DNA sequence: TGTGCCAGCAGCCGCGGACAGAATCAGCCCCAGCATTTT. It encodes CASSRGQNQPQHF.

This clonotype was picked up a small number of times. The rearrangement joins TRBV12-3 or TRBV12-4 to TRBJ2-7, with 7 nucleotides matching TRBD2. CDR3 length: 15 amino acids. The V gene end was trimmed by 5 bases and the J gene end by 6 bases; junction bases not matched to a gene: 13. The CDR3 region has the DNA TGTGCCAGCAGTCCCGGGGGAGGGCCCGGGGGCGAGCAGTACTTC. Translation gives CASSPGGGPGGEQYF.

The chain is built from TRBV20-1 and TRBJ2-6; no definite D call. The CDR3 consists of 15 residues. V was pared by 6 bases and J by 0 bases, with 12 bases between. CDR1 is DFQATT and CDR2 is SNEGSKA in the germline V gene (reference sequence). CDR3 region: CSADGWNSGANVLTF. The CDR3 DNA sequence: TGCAGTGCAGACGGCTGGAACTCTGGGGCCAACGTCCTGACTTTC.

V gene TRBV19 combines with J gene TRBJ2-7; 8 bases are a match to TRBD2. This CDR3 is built from 15 residues. Germline V gene sequence: CDR1 LNHDA, CDR2 SQIVND (reference sequence). J was trimmed by 6 bases and V by 8 bases; bases with no gene match: 15. DNA for the CDR3: TGTGCCAGTGTCCGTCGGCGGGAGGCCTCGAGCGAGCAGTACTTC. Its protein is CASVRRREASSEQYF.

The V and J genes are TRBV5-1 and TRBJ2-3, with D possibly called TRBD1 or TRBD2 (5 bases each). V lost 0 bases, J lost 4 bases, and 12 bases lay in between. The germline V gene has CDR1 SGHRS and CDR2 YFSETQ. CDR3 length: 15 residues. The CDR3: CASSLAGTRSDTQYF. The CDR3, as DNA: TGCGCCAGCAGCTTGGCGGGGACCCGCTCAGATACGCAGTATTTT.

In this sample, this clonotype turned up a few times. The CDR3 nucleotides read TGCGCCAGCAGCCAAGCCGGGGGCGGGGGAGAGACCCAGTACTTC. Protein sequence: CASSQAGGGGETQYF. This chain uses TRBV4-3 with TRBJ2-5, with D possibly TRBD2 on 7 matching bases. Deletions cut 1 base from V and 4 bases from J, with 13 bases between. Germline V lookup: CDR1 LGHNA, CDR2 YSLEER. This CDR3 is built from 15 residues.

This rearrangement joins TRBV11-2 to TRBJ2-2; 8 bases align to TRBD2. The CDR3 consists of 18 residues. V trimming: 1 base; J trimming: 4 bases; junction bases outside the gene matches: 11. Germline-derived CDR1 and CDR2 are SGHAT and FQNNGV. The CDR3 bases are TGTGCCAGCAGCTTAGTTTTTTCGGCGGGAGGCCCCACCGGGGAGCTGTTTTTT. It translates to CASSLVFSAGGPTGELFF.

This chain connects TRBV9 to TRBJ2-1, with TRBD2 matching 7 bases. The CDR3 consists of 16 residues. J was trimmed by 3 bases and V by 0 bases; bases with no gene match: 6. Germline lookup yields CDR1 SGDLS and CDR2 YYNGEE. This CDR3 is CASSVGPSGYYNEQFF. The DNA of the CDR3 is TGTGCCAGCAGCGTAGGCCCTAGCGGATACTACAATGAGCAGTTCTTC.

This clonotype was seen ten or more times. This chain links TRBV20-1 with TRBJ2-7; no clear D. The CDR3 length is 12 residues. Trimming removed 1 base at V and 4 bases at J, with 8 bases between. Germline CDR1 DFQATT, CDR2 SNEGSKA (reference sequence). The CDR3 bases are TGCAGTGCTAGAGGCCCCGGATACGAGCAGTACTTC. Protein sequence: CSARGPGYEQYF.

This clonotype was detected only a few times. This chain uses TRBV12-3 or TRBV12-4 with TRBJ2-5; D not resolved. Between the trimmed V and J ends, which lost 6 bases and 3 bases, there was a span of 11 bases. The CDR3 is made up of 13 amino acids. The CDR3: CASSQRNKETQYF. The CDR3 region has the DNA TGTGCCAGCAGCCAGCGTAACAAAGAGACCCAGTACTTC.

This clonotype was seen only once. This sequence joins TRBV19 and TRBJ2-1; 9 bases are a match to TRBD2. The CDR3 spans 16 residues. The germline V gene encodes CDR1 LNHDA and CDR2 SQIVND (reference sequence). Trimming cost V 7 bases and J 9 bases; bases outside gene matches: 16. In DNA form, the CDR3 reads TGTGCCAGTATTTTCTTGGGGGGACTAGCTTATCGTGAGCAGTTCTTC. Residues: CASIFLGGLAYREQFF.